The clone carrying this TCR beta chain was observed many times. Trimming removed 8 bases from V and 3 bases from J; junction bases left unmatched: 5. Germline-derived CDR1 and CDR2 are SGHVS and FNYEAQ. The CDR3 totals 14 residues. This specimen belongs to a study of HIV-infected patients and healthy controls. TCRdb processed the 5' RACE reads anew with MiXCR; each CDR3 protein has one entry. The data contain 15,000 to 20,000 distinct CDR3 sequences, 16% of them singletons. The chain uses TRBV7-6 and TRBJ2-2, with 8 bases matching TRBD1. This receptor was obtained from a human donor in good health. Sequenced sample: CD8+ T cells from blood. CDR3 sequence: CASERGQDTGELFF. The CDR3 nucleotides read TGTGCCAGCGAAAGGGGACAGGACACCGGGGAGCTGTTTTTT.